The 32 T cell receptor beta chains below come from one sample, sequenced in a study of cytomegalovirus exposure and HLA in healthy donors. PCR employed 60 Vbeta and 13 Jbeta primers. Measured with immunoSEQ multiplex PCR; TCRdb has only the in-frame clones, and not every one. Seen here are approximately 150,000 clones, 75% to 85% observed once, and the top ten hold 1.4% to 1.5%. Sequenced input: PBMCs. The receptors derive from a woman in her twenties or thirties in good health and CMV-seropositive.

This clone showed up just a few times. The chain has TRBV2 and TRBJ2-7; TRBD2 matches 9 bases. V dropped 6 bases and J dropped 6; count of bases not matched to a gene: 9. Germline V gene sequence: CDR1 SNHLY, CDR2 FYNNEI. The CDR3 length is 14 residues. The CDR3 protein is CASRGAGGLSEQYF. CDR3 nucleotide sequence: TGTGCCAGCAGGGGAGCGGGGGGACTCAGCGAGCAGTACTTC. The variable domain in full, with the rest retrieved from reference TRBV2 and TRBJ2-7, is EPEVTQTPSHQVTQMGQEVILRCVPISNHLYFYWYRQILGQKVEFLVSFYNNEISEKSEIFDDQFSVERPDGSNFTLKIRSTKLEDSAMYFCASRGAGGLSEQYFGPGTRLTVT.

The CDR3 is CASRYIGTGNYEQYF. CDR3 sequence (DNA): TGTGCCAGCAGGTATATCGGGACAGGGAACTACGAGCAGTACTTC. This sequence joins TRBV27 and TRBJ2-7, with TRBD1 matching 9 bases. The J segment lost 3 bases and the V segment lost 6 bases, leaving 9 bases of the junction unmatched. The CDR3 runs to 15 residues. Germline V gene sequence: CDR1 MNHEY, CDR2 SMNVEV (reference sequence).

J is TRBJ1-1 and V is TRBV11-3, with 10 nucleotides matching TRBD1. Unmatched junction bases numbered 2, after V lost 1 base and J lost 3 bases. The germline gives CDR1 SGHNT, CDR2 YENEEA. This CDR3 spans 15 amino acids. The CDR3 loop is CASSLGQGADTEAFF. CDR3 nucleotides: TGTGCCAGCAGCTTAGGACAGGGGGCGGACACTGAAGCTTTCTTT.

This clone was counted only a few times. The CDR3 nucleotides are TGTGCCTGGAAGCTAAGTCCGGGAACCGGGGAGCTGTTTTTT. Encoded protein: CAWKLSPGTGELFF. The chain links TRBV30 to TRBJ2-2, with a weak D call TRBD2 (5 bases). The CDR3 sequence is 14 residues long. Germline loops: CDR1 GTSNPN, CDR2 SVGIG (reference sequence). Trimming pared 4 bases from V and 5 bases from J, leaving 14 bases between.

The chain joins TRBV7-2 to TRBJ2-1, with 8 bases fitting TRBD1. With 4 bases clipped from V and 2 bases from J, the junction kept 7 bases outside the gene matches. The CDR3 is made up of 16 amino acids. From germline, CDR1 is SGHTA and CDR2 FQGNSA. CDR3 coding DNA: TGTGCCAGCAGCTCGCCCAGGGACAGGACCTACAATGAGCAGTTCTTC. Amino acid sequence: CASSSPRDRTYNEQFF.

This clone was picked up one time. The genes are TRBV6-1 and TRBJ1-5; D ambiguous. The V and J ends lost 4 bases and 4 bases respectively, with 11 bases between them. The CDR3 runs to 14 residues. Germline values: CDR1 MNHNS, CDR2 SASEGT. This chain's CDR3 is CASSGQRGNQPQHF. In DNA, the CDR3 is TGTGCCAGCAGTGGCCAGCGTGGGAATCAGCCCCAGCATTTT.

This sequence joins TRBV27 and TRBJ1-2; tentatively, D is TRBD1 (5 bases). The CDR3 runs 14 residues. Deletions cut 5 bases from V and 1 base from J, with 11 bases between. Per germline, CDR1 MNHEY and CDR2 SMNVEV (reference sequence). DNA of the CDR3: TGTGCCAGCAGTCCCCAAAGGGGTAACTATGGCTACACCTTC. Its translation: CASSPQRGNYGYTF.

This clone was found once. V is TRBV29-1 and J is TRBJ1-1; the match to TRBD1 covers 7 bases. Per the germline V gene, CDR1 is SQVTM and CDR2 is ANQGSEA. V shed 3 bases, J shed 3 bases, and the junction held 7 bases outside the gene matches. The CDR3 is made up of 14 amino acids. CDR3 amino acids: CSVEGKGADTEAFF. The CDR3 coding sequence is TGCAGCGTTGAGGGTAAGGGGGCAGACACTGAAGCTTTCTTT.

The V gene is TRBV30, the J gene TRBJ1-1; D is uncertain. The CDR3 is 13 amino acids. Germline assignment: CDR1 GTSNPN and CDR2 SVGIG (reference sequence). V lost 0 bases to trimming and J lost 5 bases, with 10 bases between them. The CDR3 spells CAWSVRRETEAFF. The CDR3 nucleotides are TGTGCCTGGAGTGTACGTCGGGAAACTGAAGCTTTCTTT.

The table lists this clone with a count of one. The chain recombines TRBV28 with TRBJ1-2; unclear D gene. Germline CDR1 reads MDHEN; CDR2 reads SYDVKM. The CDR3 sequence is 12 residues long. V was trimmed by 7 bases and J by 3 bases, leaving 9 bases between them. This chain's CDR3 is CASTLGDYGYTF. The CDR3, as DNA: TGTGCCAGCACCCTCGGGGACTATGGCTACACCTTC.

The chain carries TRBV10-3 and TRBJ2-1; TRBD2 matches at 10 bases. The germline gives CDR1 ENHRY, CDR2 SYGVKD. The V segment lost 11 bases and the J segment 4 bases; nucleotides outside the gene matches: 8. The CDR3 totals 14 residues. CDR3 sequence: CAVTGTSEYNEQFF. The CDR3 region has the DNA TGTGCCGTAACCGGGACTAGCGAGTACAATGAGCAGTTCTTC.

The gene calls are TRBV6-5 and TRBJ2-5, with a tentative D call TRBD2 (6 bases). V was shortened by 6 bases and J by 5 bases, with 13 bases between the two germline ends. The V gene's germline CDR1 is MNHEY and CDR2 SVGAGI. This CDR3 has 13 amino acids. The CDR3 sequence: CASRNVGSETQYF. In DNA, the CDR3 is TGTGCCAGCAGGAACGTCGGGAGTGAGACCCAGTACTTC.

V and J are TRBV30 and TRBJ2-5; no definite D call. The last part of the DNA fits TRBJ2-7 better; the J call may be wrong. The germline CDR1 and CDR2 sequences are GTSNPN and SVGIG (reference sequence). This CDR3 has 14 amino acids. The CDR3 region is CAWSVNSRGYEQYF. The CDR3 nucleotides are TGTGCCTGGAGTGTAAACTCACGAGGCTACGAGCAGTACTTC.

V is TRBV27 and J is TRBJ1-1, with 9 bases matching TRBD1. This CDR3 is 14 amino acids long. Germline V gives CDR1 MNHEY, CDR2 SMNVEV (reference sequence). V was clipped by 3 bases and J by 11 bases; unmatched bases: 10. The chain's CDR3 is CASSLRSGTGRAFF. CDR3 bases: TGTGCCAGCAGTTTGCGATCCGGGACAGGGCGTGCTTTCTTT.

This sequence joins TRBV7-9 and TRBJ1-2; D may be TRBD1 (5 bases). CDR1 is SEHNR and CDR2 is FQNEAQ in the germline V gene (reference sequence). The CDR3 contains 17 residues. Trimming left V 0 bases short and J 7 bases short, with 21 bases between. Here the CDR3 reads CASSLAGLAGLRGGYTF. In DNA form, the CDR3 reads TGTGCCAGCAGCTTAGCGGGACTGGCCGGGCTTAGGGGTGGCTACACCTTC.

The V and J genes are TRBV7-2 and TRBJ2-7; 8 positions agree with TRBD2. CDR1 and CDR2 from the germline V gene are SGHTA and FQGNSA. Trimming at V came to 5 bases and at J to 4 bases, leaving 10 bases not matched to a gene. The CDR3 consists of 15 residues. The DNA of the CDR3 is TGTGCCAGCAGCCATACCGGGACTAGTTCGTACGAGCAGTACTTC. Amino acids: CASSHTGTSSYEQYF.

The rearrangement joins TRBV6-1 to TRBJ2-1; 10 nucleotides align to TRBD2. The V and J ends lost 3 bases and 7 bases, in that order; junction bases with no gene match: 6. This CDR3 has 15 amino acids. Germline values: CDR1 MNHNS, CDR2 SASEGT. CDR3 DNA sequence: TGTGCCAGCAGTGATCGGACTAGCGGACTAAATGAGCAGTTCTTC. This encodes CASSDRTSGLNEQFF.

The chain recombines TRBV4-1 with TRBJ2-1, with 16 nucleotides matching TRBD2. The CDR3 sequence is 17 residues long. V trimming: 4 bases; J trimming: 6 bases; junction bases outside the gene matches: 6. Germline values: CDR1 MGHRA, CDR2 YSYEKL. The CDR3 here is CASSLGTSGGVINEQFF. For the CDR3, the DNA is TGCGCCAGCAGCCTAGGGACTAGCGGGGGGGTTATCAATGAGCAGTTCTTC.

The gene calls are TRBV5-1 and TRBJ2-3, with D possibly matching TRBD1 (5 bases). This CDR3 has 15 residues. Germline lookup yields CDR1 SGHRS and CDR2 YFSETQ. V was cut by 5 bases and J by 0 bases, with 13 bases left in between. In DNA form, the CDR3 reads TGCGCCAGCAGACCAGGACACGCTAGCACAGATACGCAGTATTTT. Translation gives CASRPGHASTDTQYF.

The rearrangement uses TRBV19 and TRBJ1-4; D is possibly TRBD1 (5 bases). CDR3 size: 15 residues. Germline loops: CDR1 LNHDA, CDR2 SQIVND (reference sequence). Trimming pared 3 bases from V and 5 bases from J, leaving 13 bases between. The CDR3 nucleotides read TGTGCCAGTAGTATCGACAGAGAGTTGAATGAAAAACTGTTTTTT. It encodes CASSIDRELNEKLFF.

This clone was counted between two and nine times. The genes are TRBV13 and TRBJ2-7; weak D call: TRBD2 (5 bases). Germline values: CDR1 PRHDT, CDR2 FYEKMQ (reference sequence). The CDR3 extends over 13 amino acids. The germline V and J ends were trimmed by 2 bases and 6 bases, with 11 bases remaining between them. DNA of the CDR3: TGTGCCAGCAGCTTACAGGCTAGCCGCGAGCAGTACTTC. Its translation: CASSLQASREQYF.

The chain joins TRBV7-8 to TRBJ2-1; TRBD2 matches at 16 bases. The CDR3 is 18 residues long. The ends lost 5 bases at V and 1 base at J; junction bases unmatched: 5. Germline lookup yields CDR1 SGHVS and CDR2 FQNEAQ. CDR3 DNA sequence: TGTGCCAGCAGCAGGGGACTAGCGGGAGGGATGTCCTACAATGAGCAGTTCTTC. This gives the protein CASSRGLAGGMSYNEQFF.

V gene TRBV9 combines with J gene TRBJ2-6, with 11 bases identical to TRBD1. V trimming: 3 bases; J trimming: 4 bases; junction bases outside the gene matches: 9. Germline CDR1 reads SGDLS; CDR2 reads YYNGEE. CDR3 length: 18 amino acids. CDR3 in DNA: TGTGCCAGCAGCGAGGCCGGACAGGGGGCGGAAGGGGCCAACGTCCTGACTTTC. It yields the protein CASSEAGQGAEGANVLTF.

This clone appeared a single time. CDR3 residues: CASSPRDRGYEQYF. In nucleotides, the CDR3 is TGTGCCAGCAGCCCCCGGGACAGGGGGTACGAGCAGTACTTC. The V call is TRBV6-6, the J call TRBJ2-7; TRBD1 agrees at 11 bases. V lost 6 bases and J lost 4; bases outside the gene matches: 5. Germline V lookup: CDR1 MNHNY, CDR2 SVGAGI (reference sequence). The CDR3 length is 14 residues.

The CDR3: CSLSEGYTF. The DNA for the CDR3 is TGCAGTCTCTCGGAGGGCTACACCTTC. The chain combines TRBV20-1 with TRBJ1-2; D not resolved. The CDR3 loop spans 9 amino acids. V was clipped by 8 bases and J by 8 bases, with 9 bases between them. The germline V gene has CDR1 DFQATT and CDR2 SNEGSKA (reference sequence).

J is TRBJ2-5 and V is TRBV5-4; TRBD1 agrees at 7 bases. V shed 0 bases and J 9 bases; nucleotides not matched to a gene: 5. CDR1 is SGHNT and CDR2 is YYREEE in the germline V gene (reference sequence). The CDR3 extends over 13 amino acids. The CDR3 here is CASSLDRGSAQYF. CDR3 bases: TGTGCCAGCAGCTTGGACAGGGGATCGGCCCAGTACTTC.

The chain is built from TRBV6-1 and TRBJ2-2; 7 bases map to TRBD1. V dropped 6 bases and J dropped 3; count of bases not matched to a gene: 4. This CDR3 has 14 amino acids. From germline, CDR1 is MNHNS and CDR2 SASEGT. CDR3 loop: CASSSGTDTGELFF. Here the CDR3 DNA reads TGTGCCAGCAGCTCCGGGACAGACACCGGGGAGCTGTTTTTT.

The sample holds a few counts of this clone. CDR3 in DNA: TGTGCCACCGAGACTAGCGGCACCTACGAGCAGTACTTC. It specifies CATETSGTYEQYF. The chain recombines TRBV10-3 with TRBJ2-7; 9 nucleotides match TRBD2. Germline trimming cut 10 bases from V and 2 bases from J; bases unmatched to any gene: 6. CDR3 length: 13 amino acids. Germline-derived CDR1 and CDR2 are ENHRY and SYGVKD.

This chain connects TRBV4-3 to TRBJ1-1; a weak D match, TRBD1 (6 bases). The CDR3 extends over 15 amino acids. The ends were cut back, 5 bases at V and 4 bases at J, with 17 bases in the middle. Per germline, CDR1 LGHNA and CDR2 YSLEER. CDR3 coding DNA: TGCGCCAGCAGCGCCCTCGCCAGGGGTGCCACTGAAGCTTTCTTT. It translates to CASSALARGATEAFF.

A remark on this clone: The junction differs from germline at one of its ends, possibly a read error. Other nucleotide sequences from this sample produce the same CDR3. The chain links TRBV9 to TRBJ2-2; 10 positions agree with TRBD2. This CDR3 is built from 16 residues. The germline gives CDR1 SGDLS, CDR2 YYNGEE. Here the CDR3 reads CASSVSGRARVGELFF. In nucleotides, the CDR3 is TGCGCCAGCAGCGTGAGCGGGAGGGCCCGGGTCGGGGAGCTGTTTTTT.

V and J are TRBV30 and TRBJ2-7; the match to TRBD2 covers 7 bases. Per germline, CDR1 GTSNPN and CDR2 SVGIG (reference sequence). Trimming took 3 bases from V and 4 from J; bases not matched to a gene: 0. The CDR3 sequence is 11 residues long. This CDR3 is CAWRGGYEQYF. The DNA of the CDR3 is TGTGCCTGGAGGGGGGGGTACGAGCAGTACTTC.

This chain links TRBV29-1 with TRBJ2-3; 7 nucleotides match TRBD2. Germline CDR1 reads SQVTM; CDR2 reads ANQGSEA. The junction had 3 bases not matched to a gene; V was cut back by 3 bases and J by 0 bases. This CDR3 contains 14 residues. The CDR3 sequence: CSVEISGSTDTQYF. DNA for the CDR3: TGCAGCGTTGAGATTAGCGGGAGCACAGATACGCAGTATTTT.